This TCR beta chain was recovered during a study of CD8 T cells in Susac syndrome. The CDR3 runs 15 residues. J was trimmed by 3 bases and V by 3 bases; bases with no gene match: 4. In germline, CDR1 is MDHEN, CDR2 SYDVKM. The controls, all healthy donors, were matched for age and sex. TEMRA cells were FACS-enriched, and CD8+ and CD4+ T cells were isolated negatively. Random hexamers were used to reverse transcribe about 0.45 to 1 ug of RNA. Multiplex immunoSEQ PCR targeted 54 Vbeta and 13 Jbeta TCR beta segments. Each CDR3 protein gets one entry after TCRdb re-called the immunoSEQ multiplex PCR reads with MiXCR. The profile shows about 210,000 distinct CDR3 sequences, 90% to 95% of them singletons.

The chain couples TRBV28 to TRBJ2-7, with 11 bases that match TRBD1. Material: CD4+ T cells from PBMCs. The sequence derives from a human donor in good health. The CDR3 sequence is CASSFGGTGGYEQYF. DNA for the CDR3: TGTGCCAGCAGTTTCGGGGGGACAGGGGGCTACGAGCAGTACTTC.